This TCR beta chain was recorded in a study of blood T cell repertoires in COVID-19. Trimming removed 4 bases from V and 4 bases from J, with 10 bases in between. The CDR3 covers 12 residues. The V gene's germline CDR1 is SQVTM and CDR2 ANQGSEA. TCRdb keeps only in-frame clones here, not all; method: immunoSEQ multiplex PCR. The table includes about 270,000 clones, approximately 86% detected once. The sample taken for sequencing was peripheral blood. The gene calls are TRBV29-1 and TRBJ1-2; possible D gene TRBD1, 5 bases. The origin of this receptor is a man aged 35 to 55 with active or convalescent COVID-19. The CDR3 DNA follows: TGCAGCGTTGTGGGGGGTGGCTATGGCTACACCTTC. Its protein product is CSVVGGGYGYTF.